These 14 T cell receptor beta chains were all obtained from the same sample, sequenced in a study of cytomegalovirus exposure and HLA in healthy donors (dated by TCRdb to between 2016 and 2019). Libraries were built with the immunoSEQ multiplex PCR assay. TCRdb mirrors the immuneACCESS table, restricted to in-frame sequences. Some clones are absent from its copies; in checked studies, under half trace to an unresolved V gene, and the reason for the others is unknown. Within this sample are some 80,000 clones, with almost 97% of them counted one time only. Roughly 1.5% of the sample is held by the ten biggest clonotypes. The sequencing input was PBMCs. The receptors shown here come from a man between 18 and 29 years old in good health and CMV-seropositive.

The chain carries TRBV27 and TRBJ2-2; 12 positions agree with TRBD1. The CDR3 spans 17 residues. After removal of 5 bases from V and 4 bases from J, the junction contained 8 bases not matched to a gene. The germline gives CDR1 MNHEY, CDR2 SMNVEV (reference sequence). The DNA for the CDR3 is TGTGCCAGCAGTCTCTTAGGGACAGGGGGCACCACCGGGGAGCTGTTTTTT. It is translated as CASSLLGTGGTTGELFF.

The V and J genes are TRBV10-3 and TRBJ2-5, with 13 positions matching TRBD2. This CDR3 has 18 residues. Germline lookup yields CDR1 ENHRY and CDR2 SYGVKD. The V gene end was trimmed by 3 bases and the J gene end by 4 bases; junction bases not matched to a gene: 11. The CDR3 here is CAISDSTSGRVPVETQYF. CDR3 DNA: TGTGCCATCAGTGACTCAACTAGCGGGAGGGTCCCCGTAGAGACCCAGTACTTC.

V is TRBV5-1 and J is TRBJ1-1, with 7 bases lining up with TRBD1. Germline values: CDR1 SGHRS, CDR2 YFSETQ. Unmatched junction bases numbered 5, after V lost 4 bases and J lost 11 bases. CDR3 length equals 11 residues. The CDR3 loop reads CASSPGTDAFF. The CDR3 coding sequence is TGCGCCAGCAGCCCCGGGACAGATGCTTTCTTT.

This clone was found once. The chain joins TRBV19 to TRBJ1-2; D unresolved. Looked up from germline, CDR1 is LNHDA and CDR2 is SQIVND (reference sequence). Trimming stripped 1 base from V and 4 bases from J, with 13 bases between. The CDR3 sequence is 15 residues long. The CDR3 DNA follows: TGTGCCAGTAGTATAGTTGAATCAGGACTCTATGGCTACACCTTC. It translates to CASSIVESGLYGYTF.

As DNA, the CDR3 is TGTGCCAGCAGTGAAATTCGGGTCCGGGCTAGCGGGCAATACAATGAGCAGTTCTTC. As protein: CASSEIRVRASGQYNEQFF. The chain joins TRBV6-1 to TRBJ2-1; TRBD2 agrees at 8 bases. The CDR3 is 19 amino acids. Germline V gene data show CDR1 as MNHNS and CDR2 as SASEGT. J lost 4 bases, V lost 2 bases, and 16 bases had no gene match.

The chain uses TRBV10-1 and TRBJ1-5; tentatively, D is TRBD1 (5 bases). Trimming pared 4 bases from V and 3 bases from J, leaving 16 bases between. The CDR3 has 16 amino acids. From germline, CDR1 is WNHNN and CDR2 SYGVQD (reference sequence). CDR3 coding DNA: TGCGCCAGCAGTGGGGCGACAGTCATCAACAATCAGCCCCAGCATTTT. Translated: CASSGATVINNQPQHF.

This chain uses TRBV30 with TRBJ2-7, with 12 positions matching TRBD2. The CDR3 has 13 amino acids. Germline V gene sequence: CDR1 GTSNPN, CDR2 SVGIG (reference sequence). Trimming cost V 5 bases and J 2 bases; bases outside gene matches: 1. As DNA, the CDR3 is TGTGCCTGGGGACTAGCGGGGCCCTACGAGCAGTACTTC. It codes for CAWGLAGPYEQYF.

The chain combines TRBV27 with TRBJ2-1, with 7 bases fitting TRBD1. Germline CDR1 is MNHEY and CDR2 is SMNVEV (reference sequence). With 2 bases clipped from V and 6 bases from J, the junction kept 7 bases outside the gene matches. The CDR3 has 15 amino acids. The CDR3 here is CASSLRGLVSNEQFF. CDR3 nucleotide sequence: TGTGCCAGCAGTTTAAGGGGGCTGGTGTCCAATGAGCAGTTCTTC.

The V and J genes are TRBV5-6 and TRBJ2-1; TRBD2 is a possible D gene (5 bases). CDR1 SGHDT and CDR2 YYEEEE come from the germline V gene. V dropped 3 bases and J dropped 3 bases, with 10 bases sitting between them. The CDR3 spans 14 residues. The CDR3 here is CASSSSGYYNEQFF. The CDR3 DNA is TGTGCCAGCAGCTCCAGCGGATACTACAATGAGCAGTTCTTC.

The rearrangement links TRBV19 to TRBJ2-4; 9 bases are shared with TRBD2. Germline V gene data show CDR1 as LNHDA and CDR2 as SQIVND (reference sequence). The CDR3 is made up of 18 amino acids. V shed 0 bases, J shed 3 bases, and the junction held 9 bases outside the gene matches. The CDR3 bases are TGTGCCAGTAGTATAGATCGTATCCAGCGGGGGGACAAAAACATTCAGTACTTC. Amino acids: CASSIDRIQRGDKNIQYF.

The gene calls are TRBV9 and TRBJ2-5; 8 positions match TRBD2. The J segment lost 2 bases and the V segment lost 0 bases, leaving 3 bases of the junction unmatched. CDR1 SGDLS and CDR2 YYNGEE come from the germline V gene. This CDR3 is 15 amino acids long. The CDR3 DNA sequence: TGTGCCAGCAGCGTAGGGACTAGCAGACAAGAGACCCAGTACTTC. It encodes CASSVGTSRQETQYF.

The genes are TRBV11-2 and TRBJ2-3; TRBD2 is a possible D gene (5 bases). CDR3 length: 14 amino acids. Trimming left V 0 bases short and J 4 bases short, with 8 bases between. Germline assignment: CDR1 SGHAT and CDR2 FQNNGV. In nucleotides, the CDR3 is TGTGCCAGCAGCTTAGATGGAGGTTCAGATACGCAGTATTTT. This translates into CASSLDGGSDTQYF.

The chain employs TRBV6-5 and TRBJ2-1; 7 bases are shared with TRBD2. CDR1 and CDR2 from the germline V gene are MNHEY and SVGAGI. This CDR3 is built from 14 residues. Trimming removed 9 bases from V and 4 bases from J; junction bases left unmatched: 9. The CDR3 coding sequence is TGTGCCAGGTTCGCGGGGGTAATATACAATGAGCAGTTCTTC. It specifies CARFAGVIYNEQFF.

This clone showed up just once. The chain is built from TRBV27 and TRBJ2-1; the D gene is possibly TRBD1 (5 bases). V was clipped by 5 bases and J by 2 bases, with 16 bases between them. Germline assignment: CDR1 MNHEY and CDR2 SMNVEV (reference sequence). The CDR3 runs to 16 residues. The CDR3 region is CASSHYARQTYNEQFF. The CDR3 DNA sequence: TGTGCCAGCAGTCACTACGCGAGACAGACCTACAATGAGCAGTTCTTC.